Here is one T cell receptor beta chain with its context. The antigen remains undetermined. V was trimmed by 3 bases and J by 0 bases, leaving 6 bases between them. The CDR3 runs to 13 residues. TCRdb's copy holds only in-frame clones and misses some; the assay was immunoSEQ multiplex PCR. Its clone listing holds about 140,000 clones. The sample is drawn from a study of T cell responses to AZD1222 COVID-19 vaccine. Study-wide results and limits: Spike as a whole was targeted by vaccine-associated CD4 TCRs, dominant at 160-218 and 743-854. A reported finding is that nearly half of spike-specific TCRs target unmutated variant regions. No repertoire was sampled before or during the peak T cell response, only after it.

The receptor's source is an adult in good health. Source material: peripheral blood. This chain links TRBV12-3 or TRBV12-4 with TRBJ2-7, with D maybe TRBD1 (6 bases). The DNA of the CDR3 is TGTGCCAGCAGTTTGGACAGCTCCTACGAGCAGTACTTC. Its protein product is CASSLDSSYEQYF.